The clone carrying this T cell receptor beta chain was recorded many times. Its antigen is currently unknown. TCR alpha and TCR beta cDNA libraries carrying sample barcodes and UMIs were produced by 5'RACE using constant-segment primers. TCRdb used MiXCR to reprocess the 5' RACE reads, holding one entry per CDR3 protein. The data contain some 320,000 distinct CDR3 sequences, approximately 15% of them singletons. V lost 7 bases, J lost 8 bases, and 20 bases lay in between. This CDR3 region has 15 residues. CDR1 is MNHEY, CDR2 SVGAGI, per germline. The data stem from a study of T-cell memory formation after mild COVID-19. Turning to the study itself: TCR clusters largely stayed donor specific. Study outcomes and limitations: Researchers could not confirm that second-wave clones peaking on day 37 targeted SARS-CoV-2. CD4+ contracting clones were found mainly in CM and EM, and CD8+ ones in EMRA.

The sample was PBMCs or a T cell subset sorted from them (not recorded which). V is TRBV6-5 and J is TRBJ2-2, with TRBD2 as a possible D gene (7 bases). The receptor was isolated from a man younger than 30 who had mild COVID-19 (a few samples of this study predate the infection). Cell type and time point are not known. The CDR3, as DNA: TGTGCCAGCATCCCCTGGGGGGGGGCCCCTGGGGAGCTGTTTTTT. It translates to CASIPWGGAPGELFF.